This T cell receptor (beta chain) emerged from a study of T cell changes during pregnancy in multiple sclerosis. Profiling relied on immunoSEQ multiplex PCR, and the TCRdb table lists in-frame clones only, not all of them. Among fewer than 65,000 clones listed, 91% were seen once. CDR3 length equals 14 residues. Between the trimmed V and J ends, which lost 5 bases and 5 bases, there was a span of 10 bases. In germline, CDR1 is SGHTA, CDR2 FQGNSA. The chain recombines TRBV7-2 with TRBJ1-6, with D possibly matching TRBD1 (6 bases). The clonotype comes from a female donor in good health, enrolled as a control in a pregnancy study. Sequences were derived from peripheral blood, sampled in the third trimester of pregnancy. The CDR3 sequence: CASSHAGDNSPLHF. CDR3 coding DNA: TGTGCCAGCAGCCACGCAGGGGATAATTCACCCCTCCACTTT.